What follows describes a single T cell receptor (beta chain). Its cognate antigen is unknown. V shed 5 bases and J shed 1 base, with 2 bases lying between them. This CDR3 spans 12 amino acids. The germline CDR1 and CDR2 sequences are SEHNR and FQNEAQ (reference sequence). Primers: 60 Vbeta forward and 13 Jbeta reverse. TCRdb's table, derived via immunoSEQ multiplex PCR, lists solely in-frame clones and lacks some. The data hold roughly 120,000 clones, with roughly three quarters observed a single time. This specimen comes from a study of cytomegalovirus exposure and HLA in healthy donors. Study-wide results and limits: A later analysis associated some 16,000 TCR beta sequences with HLA alleles at a 0.05 false discovery rate. A later analysis showed TCR association rates differing by HLA locus, peaking at DRB1 and lowest at HLA-C. A few chains linked to CMV were shown in vitro to be specific for CMV antigens. Later analysis showed most CMV-associated TCR beta chains appearing HLA-restricted.

Sequencing used PBMCs. The J gene is TRBJ2-2, the V gene TRBV7-9; D is unclear. The sequence came from a young woman in good health and CMV-seronegative. The CDR3 sequence is CASSRNTGELFF. The CDR3 region has the DNA TGTGCCAGCAGCCGGAACACCGGGGAGCTGTTTTTT. Filled out from reference TRBV7-9 and TRBJ2-2, the complete variable domain reads DTGVSQNPRHKITKRGQNVTFRCDPISEHNRLYWYRQTLGQGPEFLTYFQNEAQLEKSRLLSDRFSAERPKGSFSTLEIQRTEQGDSAMYLCASSRNTGELFFGEGSRLTVL.